This T cell receptor (beta chain) was documented in a study of T cell repertoires in cytomegalovirus infection. Study-level background: As its CMV epitopes, the study selected recently identified HLA-C-restricted and well-studied HLA-B-restricted targets. Through public TCR beta signatures, both CMV infection and matching HLA type were indicated.

CDR1 is SGHVS and CDR2 is FNYEAQ in the germline V gene. V lost 8 bases and J lost 4; bases outside the gene matches: 16. This CDR3 comprises 17 residues. TCRdb re-analysed the reads in MiXCR, keeping a single row per CDR3 protein. The table shows about 310,000 distinct CDR3 sequences, with roughly 25% occurring only once. A word on this clonotype: The antigen remains unidentified.

Study-wide points: HLA-C-restricted CMV-specific TCR beta clonotypes prevailed in the ex vivo response. Identification of carriers of CMV plus the relevant HLA was performed using cumulative public TCR beta family frequency.

The chain has TRBV7-6 and TRBJ2-5; 10 bases are shared with TRBD2. The sample in question was cultured PBMCs, obtained from culture after CMV antigen stimulation. The TCR sequence derives from a human donor in good health (CMV status not recorded). Some clones in this sample may be carry-over from other donors' samples. CDR3 DNA: TGTGCCAGCGCGACCAAGTGGGCTAGCGGGAGTAGAGAGACCCAGTACTTC. This gives the protein CASATKWASGSRETQYF.